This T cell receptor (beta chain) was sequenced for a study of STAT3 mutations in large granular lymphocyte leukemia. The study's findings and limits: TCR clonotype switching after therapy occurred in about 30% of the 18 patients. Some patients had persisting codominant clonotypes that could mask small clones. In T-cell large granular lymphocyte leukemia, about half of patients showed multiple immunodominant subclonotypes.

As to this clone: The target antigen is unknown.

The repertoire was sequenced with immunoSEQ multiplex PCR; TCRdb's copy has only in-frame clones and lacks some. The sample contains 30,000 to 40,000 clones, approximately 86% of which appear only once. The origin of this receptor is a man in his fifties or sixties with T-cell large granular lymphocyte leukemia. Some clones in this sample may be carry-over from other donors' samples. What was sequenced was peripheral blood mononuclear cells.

In DNA form, the CDR3 reads TGTGCCAGCAGCTTAGCGTACAGGGCCCAAGAGACCCAGTACTTC. This codes for CASSLAYRAQETQYF. The chain employs TRBV7-9 and TRBJ2-5; possibly TRBD1 for D (6 bases). The CDR3 runs to 15 residues. Germline V gene sequence: CDR1 SEHNR, CDR2 FQNEAQ (reference sequence). Trimming stripped 0 bases from V and 1 base from J, with 9 bases between.